The 30 T cell receptor beta chains listed next were all sequenced from one sample in a study of CD4 and CD8 cells across lung adenocarcinoma regions. TCRdb recomputed calls from the PCR reads with MiXCR, one row per CDR3 protein. The sample carries around 10,000 distinct CDR3 sequences, over 45% recorded once. The sequenced material came from CD8+ T cells from the margin of a lung tumor. Source of these receptors: a male donor with lung adenocarcinoma. The CD4 and CD8 labels of this study may be unreliable.

This clonotype was found many times. The chain is built from TRBV10-3 and TRBJ2-5; 10 bases align to TRBD1. J lost 3 bases, V lost 6 bases, and 4 bases had no gene match. The CDR3 is 14 residues long. Germline values: CDR1 ENHRY, CDR2 SYGVKD. CDR3 region: CAISETGGEETQYF. DNA for the CDR3: TGTGCCATCAGCGAGACAGGGGGCGAAGAGACCCAGTACTTC.

By share of the sample, this clonotype is medium-sized (0.01 to 0.1%). The chain joins TRBV6-2 or TRBV6-3 to TRBJ2-3; no clear D. The germline V gene encodes CDR1 MNHEY and CDR2 SVGEGT. The CDR3 has 12 residues. V dropped 8 bases and J dropped 2 bases, with 8 bases sitting between them. CDR3 in amino acids: CASGLTTDTQYF. CDR3 DNA: TGTGCCAGCGGCTTAACCACAGATACGCAGTATTTT.

This chain links TRBV6-1 with TRBJ1-4, with TRBD1 identical over 8 bases. The CDR3 length is 14 residues. V lost 6 bases to trimming and J lost 7 bases; unmatched junction nucleotides: 7. Germline loops: CDR1 MNHNS, CDR2 SASEGT. The CDR3 reads CASRETGGGEKLFF. CDR3 in DNA: TGTGCCAGCAGAGAAACAGGGGGAGGTGAAAAACTGTTTTTT.

This clonotype is deemed medium-sized. The CDR3 bases are TGTGCCATCAGACACAAACCTCTAGCGGGGGGGCCTGAAGATACGCAGTATTTT. This translates into CAIRHKPLAGGPEDTQYF. The V and J genes are TRBV10-3 and TRBJ2-3; TRBD2 aligns across 12 bases. The germline V gene has CDR1 ENHRY and CDR2 SYGVKD. The CDR3 loop spans 18 amino acids. The V segment lost 6 bases and the J segment 5 bases; nucleotides outside the gene matches: 15.

This clonotype is large. The CDR3 reads CASSFARAYNEQFF. The CDR3 DNA follows: TGTGCCAGCAGCTTCGCGAGGGCCTACAATGAGCAGTTCTTC. This chain links TRBV7-2 with TRBJ2-1; D might be TRBD2 (5 bases). This CDR3 has 14 amino acids. Per the germline V gene, CDR1 is SGHTA and CDR2 is FQGNSA. Trimming shortened V by 3 bases and J by 2 bases, and 8 bases separated the two germline ends.

This chain uses TRBV27 with TRBJ1-2, with D tentatively TRBD1 (5 bases). CDR1 MNHEY and CDR2 SMNVEV come from the germline V gene (reference sequence). This CDR3 is 15 amino acids long. Trimming removed 6 bases from V and 5 bases from J, with 19 bases in between. CDR3 amino acids: CASSTGEAGLYGYTF. The CDR3 region has the DNA TGTGCCAGCAGCACAGGAGAAGCTGGGTTGTATGGCTACACCTTC.

CDR3 residues: CASSKGGLEQYF. CDR3 DNA: TGTGCCAGCAGCAAAGGGGGCCTTGAGCAGTACTTC. This rearrangement joins TRBV27 to TRBJ2-5; 7 nucleotides align to TRBD1. Per the germline V gene, CDR1 is MNHEY and CDR2 is SMNVEV (reference sequence). The trim removed 6 bases at V and 11 bases at J, leaving 9 bases unmatched. CDR3 length: 12 residues.

This sequence joins TRBV10-1 and TRBJ2-1; no firm D call. The DNA end favors TRBJ2-7, so the J call may be wrong. Germline CDR1 and CDR2: WNHNN and SYGVQD (reference sequence). The CDR3 consists of 13 residues. CDR3 loop: CASSESGRGEQYF. As DNA, the CDR3 is TGCGCCAGCAGTGAGTCGGGCAGAGGCGAGCAGTACTTC.

This clonotype has only a few counts. V usage is TRBV7-8 and J usage is TRBJ2-7; D is perhaps TRBD1 (5 bases). CDR1 SGHVS and CDR2 FQNEAQ come from the germline V gene. The V end was cut by 4 bases, the J end by 2 bases, with 18 bases between. The CDR3 spans 16 residues. CDR3 sequence (DNA): TGTGCCAGCAGCTCCAGCAGGGTGAGTCGGACCTACGAGCAGTACTTC. Residues: CASSSSRVSRTYEQYF.

This sequence joins TRBV27 and TRBJ1-1; TRBD1 might be the D (5 bases). V dropped 6 bases and J dropped 6 bases, with 17 bases sitting between them. The germline V gene encodes CDR1 MNHEY and CDR2 SMNVEV (reference sequence). CDR3 length: 14 amino acids. CDR3 in amino acids: CASRPPGGLAEAFF. DNA of the CDR3: TGTGCCAGCAGACCGCCGGGGGGTTTGGCTGAAGCTTTCTTT.

Concerning this clonotype: One junction end disagrees with the germline gene, perhaps due to a read error. The rearrangement links TRBV6-1 to TRBJ2-3, with D tentatively TRBD2 (6 bases). The CDR3 extends over 13 amino acids. CDR1 and CDR2 (germline): MNHNS, SASEGT. The DNA for the CDR3 is TGTGCCAGCGCTAAGACTAGAGCAGATACGCAGACTTTT. It encodes CASAKTRADTQTF.

The chain combines TRBV12-3 or TRBV12-4 with TRBJ2-4, with D tentatively TRBD2 (7 bases). The tail of the sequence fits TRBJ2-7 better, so the J call may be wrong. The CDR3 runs to 14 residues. CDR3: CASSFRGAPYEQYF. The CDR3 DNA reads TGTGCCAGCAGTTTTCGGGGGGCACCCTACGAGCAGTACTTC.

This clonotype has a handful of counts. The CDR3 reads CASSELAGGNEQFF. In nucleotides, the CDR3 is TGTGCCAGCAGTGAACTAGCGGGAGGTAATGAGCAGTTCTTC. The chain links TRBV6-1 to TRBJ2-1; 11 positions agree with TRBD2. J was trimmed by 7 bases and V by 2 bases; bases with no gene match: 1. This CDR3 is 14 amino acids long. From germline, CDR1 is MNHNS and CDR2 SASEGT.

The chain joins TRBV7-9 to TRBJ2-1; 10 nucleotides match TRBD1. Unmatched junction bases numbered 5, after V lost 5 bases and J lost 4 bases. This CDR3 is built from 15 residues. In germline, CDR1 is SEHNR, CDR2 FQNEAQ (reference sequence). The CDR3 DNA sequence: TGTGCCAGCAGCCGACAGGGGGCGAAATACAATGAGCAGTTCTTC. Amino acids: CASSRQGAKYNEQFF.

V usage is TRBV20-1 and J usage is TRBJ2-1; tentatively, D is TRBD1 (5 bases). Germline CDR1 DFQATT, CDR2 SNEGSKA (reference sequence). This CDR3 has 13 amino acids. V dropped 5 bases and J dropped 9 bases, with 17 bases sitting between them. Here the CDR3 DNA reads TGCAGTGCTCTCAATCCAGGGTATGGTGAGCAGTTCTTC. It codes for CSALNPGYGEQFF.

V and J are TRBV6-2 or TRBV6-3 and TRBJ2-2; tentative D call: TRBD1 (6 bases). The V gene lost 6 bases and the J gene lost 4 bases, with 9 bases spanning the gap. The CDR3 is 13 residues long. CDR1 and CDR2 from the germline V gene are MNHEY and SVGEGT. CDR3 sequence (DNA): TGTGCCAGCAGCAAGACAGGCACCGGGGAGCTGTTTTTT. It yields the protein CASSKTGTGELFF.

With respect to this clonotype: This sequence may be a read error, since a much larger clone differs from it by one base. This rearrangement joins TRBV20-1 to TRBJ2-1, with 8 bases lining up with TRBD2. The end of the DNA fits TRBJ2-7 better, so the J call may be wrong. The CDR3 is 14 residues long. In germline, CDR1 is DFQATT, CDR2 SNEGSKA (reference sequence). The CDR3 sequence: CSASGGASYNEQYF. CDR3 nucleotides: TGCAGTGCTAGCGGGGGGGCCTCCTACAATGAGCAGTACTTC.

This clonotype has a count of ten or more. The CDR3 is CASRPRTSTSTDTQYF. In nucleotides, the CDR3 is TGTGCCAGCAGGCCAAGGACCAGCACTAGCACAGATACGCAGTATTTT. The gene calls are TRBV6-2 or TRBV6-3 and TRBJ2-3, with D unclear. CDR1 MNHEY and CDR2 SVGEGT come from the germline V gene. V lost 6 bases to trimming and J lost 0 bases, with 16 bases between them. The CDR3 length is 16 residues.

V gene TRBV6-1 combines with J gene TRBJ1-5; unclear D gene. There are 14 residues in the CDR3. Germline V CDR1 and CDR2: MNHNS, SASEGT. V was shortened by 4 bases and J by 0 bases, with 7 bases between the two germline ends. The CDR3 sequence is CASSVQYSNQPQHF. In DNA, the CDR3 is TGTGCCAGCAGTGTACAGTATAGCAATCAGCCCCAGCATTTT.

This clonotype was detected a few times. The V and J genes are TRBV5-1 and TRBJ2-2, with D perhaps being TRBD1 or TRBD2 (5 bases each). CDR1 SGHRS and CDR2 YFSETQ come from the germline V gene. Trimming cost V 0 bases and J 7 bases, with 7 bases left between them. The CDR3 has 13 amino acids. The CDR3: CASSLGDGGELFF. For the CDR3, the DNA is TGCGCCAGCAGCTTGGGGGACGGCGGGGAGCTGTTTTTT.

This clonotype occurred a few times. The V gene is TRBV6-5, the J gene TRBJ2-5; a possible D gene is TRBD2 (6 bases). The germline V gene encodes CDR1 MNHEY and CDR2 SVGAGI. Trimming left V 4 bases short and J 4 bases short, with 16 bases between. CDR3 length: 15 amino acids. The CDR3 here is CASSSPLATPETQYF. As DNA, the CDR3 is TGTGCCAGCAGTTCTCCTCTAGCGACCCCAGAGACCCAGTACTTC.

Turning to this clonotype: One end of the junction is discordant with germline, which a read error may explain. The chain combines TRBV6-5 with TRBJ2-3; D call uncertain. Germline V lookup: CDR1 MNHEY, CDR2 SVGAGI. The CDR3 contains 15 residues. CDR3 nucleotide sequence: TGTGCCAGCAGTTCGGGTGGCAGAGACAAAAACATTCAGTATTTC. It encodes CASSSGGRDKNIQYF.

The sample holds many counts of this clonotype. The rearrangement links TRBV12-3 or TRBV12-4 to TRBJ1-1; no firm D call. The CDR3 has 15 amino acids. V lost 2 bases to trimming and J lost 0 bases, with 10 bases between them. The CDR3 sequence is CASSLNWGMNTEAFF. As DNA, the CDR3 is TGTGCCAGCAGTTTAAACTGGGGTATGAACACTGAAGCTTTCTTT.

By share of the sample, this clonotype is large. The chain uses TRBV10-2 and TRBJ2-1, with TRBD2 matching 12 bases. The CDR3 spans 16 residues. V shed 6 bases and J 0 bases; nucleotides not matched to a gene: 3. CDR1 WSHSY and CDR2 SAAADI come from the germline V gene. The CDR3 here is CASSLAGGSSYNEQFF. For the CDR3, the DNA is TGCGCCAGCAGCCTAGCGGGGGGGAGCTCCTACAATGAGCAGTTCTTC.

The chain combines TRBV11-3 with TRBJ2-2; 9 bases agree with TRBD2. V dropped 6 bases and J dropped 6; count of bases not matched to a gene: 8. Germline values: CDR1 SGHNT, CDR2 YENEEA. The CDR3 runs 15 residues. CDR3 DNA sequence: TGTGCCAGCAGTCGGACTAGCGCAGGCGCCGGGGAGCTGTTTTTT. Its translation: CASSRTSAGAGELFF.

Turning to this clonotype: The junction shows a germline mismatch at one end, possibly a read error. V gene TRBV7-6 combines with J gene TRBJ2-1; no reliable D call. In germline, CDR1 is SGHVS, CDR2 FNYEAQ. The CDR3 spans 15 residues. CDR3 in DNA: TGTGCCAGCAGCTTACAGGCTTGGGTCCAATCTACGCAGTTCTTT. Residues: CASSLQAWVQSTQFF.

This clonotype was seen only a few times. The chain has TRBV7-8 and TRBJ2-7; TRBD1 might be the D (6 bases). There are 12 residues in the CDR3. V lost 5 bases to trimming and J lost 12 bases, with 17 bases between them. Germline assignment: CDR1 SGHVS and CDR2 FQNEAQ. CDR3 region: CASSQNLQGLYF. CDR3 nucleotide sequence: TGTGCCAGCAGCCAAAACCTACAGGGATTGTACTTC.

In its sample, this clonotype is medium-sized. The rearrangement uses TRBV7-3 and TRBJ2-3; 16 bases are a match to TRBD2. V shed 5 bases, J shed 4 bases, and the junction held 6 bases outside the gene matches. This CDR3 contains 17 residues. Germline CDR1 is SGHTA and CDR2 is FQGTGA. Here the CDR3 DNA reads TGTGCCAGCAGCCCAGGGACTAGCGGGGGGGCCGCAGATACGCAGTATTTT. Translating it yields CASSPGTSGGAADTQYF.

J is TRBJ1-5 and V is TRBV6-1; TRBD1 matches at 10 bases. After removal of 4 bases from V and 6 bases from J, the junction contained 9 bases not matched to a gene. The CDR3 has 16 residues. Germline V gene data show CDR1 as MNHNS and CDR2 as SASEGT. The CDR3 region has the DNA TGTGCCAGCAGTGTCCTATCCGGGACAGGGGTTCAGCCCCAGCATTTT. Protein product: CASSVLSGTGVQPQHF.

In its sample, this clonotype was seen a few times. The V gene is TRBV3-1, the J gene TRBJ2-1; D could derive from TRBD1 or TRBD2 (6 bases each). Deletions cut 0 bases from V and 13 bases from J, with 10 bases between. The CDR3 contains 12 residues. CDR1 is LGHDT, CDR2 YNNKEL, per germline (reference sequence). This chain's CDR3 is CASSQDRGLQFF. CDR3 nucleotide sequence: TGTGCCAGCAGCCAAGATCGGGGGCTACAGTTCTTC.